This T cell receptor (beta chain) is from a study of blood T cell repertoires in COVID-19 (dated by TCRdb to 2020 to 2021). Broadly, across the study: Samples from collaborators originated in the United States, Italy and Spain and spanned both the acute and convalescent phases of COVID-19. The prospective study material was composed of cDNA or gDNA derived from T cells, B-cell-depleted T cells, or PBMCs. Subjects who had been exposed to COVID-19, were actively infected with it, or had recovered from it provided the deeply sampled blood TCRbeta repertoires that made up the dataset. The repertoires were released in a freely available public database meant as a resource for research on the immune response to SARS-CoV-2. The samples were drawn from two sources: the first 160 participants of the ongoing ImmuneRACE study, and 1,000 to 1,500 subjects contributed by 6 global collaborators. A de-identified subject ID, COVID-19 status, age in years and sex were almost always included in the sample metadata. Where available, HLA class I and class II types were taken from metadata supplied by the sample provider and were not determined by assay-based typing. Results the study describes overall, beyond this receptor: The quantity of clinical and demographic metadata differed by source and by participant and was supplied without curation.

Participants in the prospective study were enrolled through a virtual design, were aged about 18 to 90 years, and lived in fewer than 30 United States geographic areas. To assign participants to cohorts, the prospective study relied on clinical history that participants themselves reported in a screening survey and a study questionnaire. In the prospective study, mobile phlebotomists collected whole blood, serum and a nasopharyngeal or oropharyngeal swab from each participant. Prospective study participants could optionally give additional blood draws and questionnaires over an approximately 2-month period. Blood samples from the prospective study were shipped frozen or at room temperature prior to DNA extraction. A word on this clone: The antigen it binds to is not known. One base away there is no much larger clone; base qualities are not given.

According to the germline V gene (reference sequence), CDR1 reads GTSNPN and CDR2 reads SVGIG. V and J are trimmed by 1 base and 0 bases, and the gene matches miss 5 bases of the junction. From the cysteine through the phenylalanine, the CDR3 covers 16 amino acids. Only the CDR3 DNA stays, 48 bases, in frame from base 1. The immunoSEQ Assay, a bias-controlled multiplex PCR, was used to amplify TCRbeta CDR3 regions from genomic DNA. The authors' analysis ran thus. The number of nucleated cells in each sample was estimated by amplification of reference gene primers within the assay. To quantify the absolute abundance of each unique TCRbeta CDR3 rearrangement, sequence reads were collapsed and filtered. For each sample, productive Simpson clonality was calculated by taking the square root of Simpson's diversity index across productive rearrangements. This is the immuneACCESS table as TCRdb keeps it, with only in-frame sequences that have V and J called. A part of the clones is gone; compared with another copy, unresolved V genes explain less than half, and the rest is unexplained. The DNA gave D and trimming, while V, J and clone size come from that table. The sample table holds over 300,000 clones, of which over 75% were seen once. The biggest ten clones account for 0.95% to 1% of the sample.

The TCR was taken from a woman in her 30s with acute COVID-19. The rearranged segments are TRBV30 and TRBJ2-1; TRBD2 aligns with 8 central bases. Source material: PBMCs or T cells enriched from blood (not recorded which). Here is the DNA: TGTGCCTGGAGTGGAAAACTAGCGGCCTCCTACAATGAGCAGTTCTTC. Its protein product is CAWSGKLAASYNEQFF.